This entry lists 22 T cell receptor beta chains sequenced from one sample in a study of lymphopenia after photon versus proton radiotherapy (dated by TCRdb to between 2017 and 2020). Receptor amplification or capture employed the immunoSEQ multiplex PCR assay. In TCRdb, the immuneACCESS table is reduced to in-frame sequences with V and J assigned. These tables do not hold every clone; where another copy was compared, an unresolved V gene accounts for under half, and the others remain unexplained. The sample data list 83,000 or so clones, and around 88% of these were observed just once. Over 1.1% of the sample is taken by the ten largest. The source material was peripheral blood, sampled from a patient treated with proton-based radiotherapy. The origin of the receptors is a man in his sixties with pancreatic cancer.

The gene calls are TRBV28 and TRBJ1-4; TRBD1 matches 9 bases. Germline V CDR1 and CDR2: MDHEN, SYDVKM. With V trimmed by 5 bases and J by 2 bases, 3 bases remained unmatched. The CDR3 sequence is 15 residues long. In DNA, the CDR3 is TGTGCCAGCAGTACACAGGGGGCCACTAATGAAAAACTGTTTTTT. This encodes CASSTQGATNEKLFF. The variable domain in full, with the rest retrieved from reference TRBV28 and TRBJ1-4, is DVKVTQSSRYLVKRTGEKVFLECVQDMDHENMFWYRQDPGLGLRLIYFSYDVKMKEKGDIPEGYSVSREKKERFSLILESASTNQTSMYLCASSTQGATNEKLFFGSGTQLSVL.

This sequence joins TRBV2 and TRBJ2-1; 9 nucleotides line up with TRBD1. Per germline, CDR1 SNHLY and CDR2 FYNNEI. The CDR3 is made up of 14 amino acids. V trimming: 2 bases; J trimming: 9 bases; junction bases outside the gene matches: 5. The CDR3, as DNA: TGTGCCAGCAGTGAACAACCGACAGGGGGTGAGCAGTTCTTC. Its translation is CASSEQPTGGEQFF.

This clone turned up a few times. V is TRBV29-1 and J is TRBJ2-1; 7 positions agree with TRBD1. This CDR3 region has 11 residues. In germline, CDR1 is SQVTM, CDR2 ANQGSEA. With V trimmed by 7 bases and J by 7 bases, 4 bases remained unmatched. The CDR3 here is CSAQQGNEQFF. As DNA, the CDR3 is TGCAGCGCGCAACAGGGGAATGAGCAGTTCTTC.

The genes are TRBV27 and TRBJ2-3, with D hard to call. V lost 6 bases and J lost 1, with 17 bases in between. Germline lookup yields CDR1 MNHEY and CDR2 SMNVEV (reference sequence). The CDR3 is 16 amino acids. CDR3 DNA: TGTGCCAGCAGCCGAAAAAGGGTAGAGGGCACAGATACGCAGTATTTT. Translated, it gives CASSRKRVEGTDTQYF.

CDR3 nucleotides: TGTGCCAGCAGTCCAGGACGGTTGAACACTGAAGCTTTCTTT. Protein: CASSPGRLNTEAFF. The rearrangement joins TRBV27 to TRBJ1-1; D unclear. The germline V and J ends were trimmed by 5 bases and 0 bases, with 10 bases remaining between them. The CDR3 is 14 amino acids. Germline V gene data show CDR1 as MNHEY and CDR2 as SMNVEV (reference sequence).

This clone was observed a handful of times. The chain carries TRBV9 and TRBJ2-1; the D is unclear. The germline V gene encodes CDR1 SGDLS and CDR2 YYNGEE. V was shortened by 0 bases and J by 0 bases, with 13 bases between the two germline ends. The CDR3 length is 17 residues. In nucleotides, the CDR3 is TGTGCCAGCAGCGTAGAGGGCTCCCTGAGCTCCTACAATGAGCAGTTCTTC. The encoded protein is CASSVEGSLSSYNEQFF. Together with reference TRBV9 and TRBJ2-1, the CDR3 gives the full variable domain: DSGVTQTPKHLITATGQRVTLRCSPRSGDLSVYWYQQSLDQGLQFLIQYYNGEERAKGNILERFSAQQFPDLHSELNLSSLELGDSALYFCASSVEGSLSSYNEQFFGPGTRLTVL.

The rearrangement joins TRBV7-9 to TRBJ2-7; tentatively, D is TRBD1 (6 bases). CDR1 and CDR2 (germline): SEHNR, FQNEAQ (reference sequence). The germline V and J ends were trimmed by 5 bases and 3 bases, with 11 bases remaining between them. This CDR3 has 13 residues. CDR3 residues: CASSPQTGYEQYF. The CDR3 DNA reads as TGTGCCAGCAGCCCACAGACAGGCTACGAGCAGTACTTC.

The chain is built from TRBV6-6 and TRBJ2-7, with 9 bases that match TRBD1. The CDR3 consists of 14 residues. The V and J ends lost 7 bases and 3 bases, in that order; junction bases with no gene match: 7. Per the germline V gene, CDR1 is MNHNY and CDR2 is SVGAGI (reference sequence). CDR3 DNA sequence: TGTGCCAGCACCAGGACAGGGGAGAACTACGAGCAGTACTTC. As protein: CASTRTGENYEQYF.

Concerning this clone: This specimen includes other DNA sequences encoding the same CDR3. The rearrangement uses TRBV30 and TRBJ2-7, with 7 bases that match TRBD1. J gave up 2 bases and V 4 bases, and 2 bases lay outside the gene matches. The CDR3 loop spans 12 amino acids. The germline CDR1 and CDR2 sequences are GTSNPN and SVGIG (reference sequence). CDR3 DNA sequence: TGTGCCTGGAACAGGGGAGCCTACGAGCAGTACTTC. Amino acids: CAWNRGAYEQYF.

The chain carries TRBV16 and TRBJ2-2, with D tentatively TRBD1 (5 bases). CDR3 length: 16 residues. Per germline, CDR1 KGHSY and CDR2 FQNENV. V gave up 4 bases and J gave up 0 bases, with 12 bases separating them. The CDR3 DNA is TGTGCCAGCAGCCGACTGGACATTTCGAACACCGGGGAGCTGTTTTTT. The encoded protein is CASSRLDISNTGELFF. Together with reference TRBV16 and TRBJ2-2, the CDR3 gives the full variable domain: GEEVAQTPKHLVRGEGQKAKLYCAPIKGHSYVFWYQQVLKNEFKFLISFQNENVFDETGMPKERFSAKCLPNSPCSLEIQATKLEDSAVYFCASSRLDISNTGELFFGEGSRLTVL.

The DNA for the CDR3 is TGTGCCAGTAGTTCGCGGGAGTTACGAGGTGAAAAACTGTTTTTT. This codes for CASSSRELRGEKLFF. V and J are TRBV19 and TRBJ1-4, with D unclear. CDR1 LNHDA and CDR2 SQIVND come from the germline V gene (reference sequence). Trimming stripped 5 bases from V and 7 bases from J, with 17 bases between. This CDR3 has 15 residues.

The rearrangement links TRBV5-1 to TRBJ2-7; D gene unclear. Trimming left V 0 bases short and J 5 bases short, with 9 bases between. Germline lookup yields CDR1 SGHRS and CDR2 YFSETQ. The CDR3 is 13 amino acids. CDR3 coding DNA: TGCGCCAGCAGCTTGGGGCCTACGGACGAGCAGTACTTC. Protein product: CASSLGPTDEQYF.

This clone was picked up a small number of times. The rearrangement uses TRBV10-2 and TRBJ2-2; maybe TRBD1 (6 bases). The CDR3 runs 15 residues. V lost 6 bases, J lost 6 bases, and 17 bases lay in between. The germline CDR1 and CDR2 sequences are WSHSY and SAAADI. The CDR3 reads CASSEQGSGPGELFF. The CDR3 DNA follows: TGCGCCAGCAGCGAACAGGGATCGGGACCCGGGGAGCTGTTTTTT.

The CDR3 loop reads CASSYGTGGTRDTDTQYF. As DNA, the CDR3 is TGTGCCAGCAGCTACGGGACAGGGGGAACGCGGGACACAGATACGCAGTATTTT. The chain has TRBV5-5 and TRBJ2-3, with 11 nucleotides matching TRBD1. Trimming at V came to 3 bases and at J to 2 bases, leaving 11 bases not matched to a gene. CDR3 size: 18 residues. Germline loops: CDR1 SGHKS, CDR2 YYEKEE (reference sequence). The full variable domain, completed using reference TRBV5-5 and TRBJ2-3, is DAGVTQSPTHLIKTRGQQVTLRCSPISGHKSVSWYQQVLGQGPQFIFQYYEKEERGRGNFPDRFSARQFPNYSSELNVNALLLGDSALYLCASSYGTGGTRDTDTQYFGPGTRLTVL.

J is TRBJ2-3 and V is TRBV9, with 9 nucleotides matching TRBD2. The V and J ends lost 4 bases and 2 bases, in that order; junction bases with no gene match: 2. The CDR3 totals 14 residues. From germline, CDR1 is SGDLS and CDR2 YYNGEE. Here the CDR3 DNA reads TGTGCCAGCAGCCGCGGGGGGGACACAGATACGCAGTATTTT. This codes for CASSRGGDTDTQYF.

The chain couples TRBV5-1 to TRBJ1-4; perhaps TRBD1 as D (5 bases). V was shortened by 4 bases and J by 0 bases, with 22 bases between the two germline ends. CDR1 and CDR2 (germline): SGHRS, YFSETQ. The CDR3 loop spans 19 amino acids. CDR3 sequence reads: CASSPLGQASLATNEKLFF. DNA for the CDR3: TGCGCCAGCAGCCCCCTGGGGCAGGCATCCCTTGCAACTAATGAAAAACTGTTTTTT.

The gene calls are TRBV6-6 and TRBJ1-4; 10 bases align to TRBD1. The CDR3 has 13 amino acids. V shed 6 bases and J 7 bases; nucleotides not matched to a gene: 2. CDR1 MNHNY and CDR2 SVGAGI come from the germline V gene (reference sequence). The CDR3 DNA is TGTGCCAGCAGGGGGACAGGGGCTGAAAAACTGTTTTTT. Translating gives CASRGTGAEKLFF.

V and J are TRBV7-2 and TRBJ2-7; 7 bases align to TRBD1. The CDR3 runs 17 residues. CDR1 is SGHTA and CDR2 is FQGNSA in the germline V gene. V was pared by 0 bases and J by 0 bases, with 8 bases of the junction left unmatched. The CDR3 spells CASSLAPTGKSSYEQYF. The CDR3 bases are TGTGCCAGCAGCTTAGCGCCGACAGGGAAATCCTCCTACGAGCAGTACTTC.

The V and J genes are TRBV27 and TRBJ1-5, with D perhaps matching TRBD1 (6 bases). Germline CDR1 and CDR2: MNHEY and SMNVEV (reference sequence). V lost 5 bases and J lost 3, with 14 bases in between. This CDR3 contains 15 residues. CDR3 nucleotide sequence: TGTGCCAGCAGTCCGCGTCGGGGGCTCAATCAGCCCCAGCATTTT. Translated, it gives CASSPRRGLNQPQHF.

The V call is TRBV11-2, the J call TRBJ2-1; D may be TRBD2 (5 bases). There are 16 residues in the CDR3. Trimming left V 5 bases short and J 7 bases short, with 21 bases between. CDR1 is SGHAT, CDR2 FQNNGV, per germline. The CDR3 sequence: CASSLREGALGNEQFF. The CDR3, as DNA: TGTGCCAGCAGCCTGCGAGAGGGAGCGTTAGGAAATGAGCAGTTCTTC.

The chain combines TRBV28 with TRBJ1-2; no firm D call. Germline values: CDR1 MDHEN, CDR2 SYDVKM. The CDR3 totals 12 residues. V dropped 2 bases and J dropped 2 bases, with 3 bases sitting between them. This CDR3 reads CASSLQNYGYTF. The CDR3 nucleotides are TGTGCCAGCAGTTTACAGAACTATGGCTACACCTTC.

This chain joins TRBV5-4 and TRBJ1-2; D uncertain. V was pared by 4 bases and J by 0 bases, with 13 bases between. Germline-derived CDR1 and CDR2 are SGHNT and YYREEE (reference sequence). The CDR3 runs 15 residues. CDR3 amino acids: CASSRNRVANYGYTF. In DNA form, the CDR3 reads TGTGCCAGCAGCCGCAATAGGGTTGCTAACTATGGCTACACCTTC.